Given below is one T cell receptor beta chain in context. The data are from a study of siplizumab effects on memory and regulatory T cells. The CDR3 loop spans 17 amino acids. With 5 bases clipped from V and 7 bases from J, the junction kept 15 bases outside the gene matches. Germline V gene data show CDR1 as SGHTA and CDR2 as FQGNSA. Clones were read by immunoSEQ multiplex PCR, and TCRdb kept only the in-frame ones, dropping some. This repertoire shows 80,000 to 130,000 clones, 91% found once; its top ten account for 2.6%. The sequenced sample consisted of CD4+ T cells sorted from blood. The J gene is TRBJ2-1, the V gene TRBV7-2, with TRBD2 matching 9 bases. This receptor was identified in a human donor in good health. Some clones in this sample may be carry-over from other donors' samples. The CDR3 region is CASSPPFRGGRANEQFF. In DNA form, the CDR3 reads TGTGCCAGCAGCCCTCCTTTTAGAGGCGGGAGGGCGAATGAGCAGTTCTTC.